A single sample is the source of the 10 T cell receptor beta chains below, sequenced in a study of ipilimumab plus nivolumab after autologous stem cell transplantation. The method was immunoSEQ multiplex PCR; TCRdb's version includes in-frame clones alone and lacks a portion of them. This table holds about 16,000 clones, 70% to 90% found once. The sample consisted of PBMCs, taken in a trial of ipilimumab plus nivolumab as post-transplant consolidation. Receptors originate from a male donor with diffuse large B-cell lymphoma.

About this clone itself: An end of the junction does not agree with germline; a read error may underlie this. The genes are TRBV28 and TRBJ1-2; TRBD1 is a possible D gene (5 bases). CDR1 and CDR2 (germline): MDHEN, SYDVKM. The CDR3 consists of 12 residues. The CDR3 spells CASSSAMGGRFF. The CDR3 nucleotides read TGTGCCAGCAGTTCCGCAATGGGGGGACGATTTTTC.

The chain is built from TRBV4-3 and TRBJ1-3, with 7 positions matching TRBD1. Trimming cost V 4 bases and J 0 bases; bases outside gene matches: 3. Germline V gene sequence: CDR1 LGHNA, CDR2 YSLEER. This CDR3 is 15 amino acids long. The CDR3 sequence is CASSRGTDSGNTIYF. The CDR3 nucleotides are TGCGCCAGCAGCCGCGGGACAGACTCTGGAAACACCATATATTTT.

The CDR3 region has the DNA TGCGCCAGCAGATCCCAGGGTTTAACTAATGAAAAACTGTTTTTT. This codes for CASRSQGLTNEKLFF. This chain uses TRBV4-1 with TRBJ1-4, with D possibly TRBD1 on 5 matching bases. The V gene's germline CDR1 is MGHRA and CDR2 YSYEKL. V was cut by 6 bases and J by 1 base, with 12 bases left in between. The CDR3 length is 15 residues.

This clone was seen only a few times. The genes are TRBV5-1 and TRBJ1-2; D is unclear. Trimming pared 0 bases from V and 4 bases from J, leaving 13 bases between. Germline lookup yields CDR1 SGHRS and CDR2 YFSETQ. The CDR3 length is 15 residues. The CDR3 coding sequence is TGCGCCAGCAGCTTGGCGGCGGGAGAAGGCTATGGCTACACCTTC. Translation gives CASSLAAGEGYGYTF.

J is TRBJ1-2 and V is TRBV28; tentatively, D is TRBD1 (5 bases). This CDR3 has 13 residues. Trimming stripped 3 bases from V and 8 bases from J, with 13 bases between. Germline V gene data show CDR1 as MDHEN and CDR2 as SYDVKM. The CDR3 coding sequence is TGTGCCAGCAGTTTTAGGCAGGGTCGGGGCTACACCTTC. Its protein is CASSFRQGRGYTF.

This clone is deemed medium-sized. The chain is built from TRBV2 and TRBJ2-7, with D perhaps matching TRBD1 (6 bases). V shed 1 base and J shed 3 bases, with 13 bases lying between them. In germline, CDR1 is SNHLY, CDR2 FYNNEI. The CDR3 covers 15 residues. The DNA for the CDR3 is TGTGCCAGCAGTGAAGGGACAGATCTGGGCTACGAGCAGTACTTC. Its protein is CASSEGTDLGYEQYF.

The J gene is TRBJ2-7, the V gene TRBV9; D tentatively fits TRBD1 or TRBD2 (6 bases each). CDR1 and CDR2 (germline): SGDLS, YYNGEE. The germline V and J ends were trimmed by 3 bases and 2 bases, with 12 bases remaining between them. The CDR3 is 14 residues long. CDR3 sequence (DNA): TGTGCCAGCAGCGAACAGGGACTCCCCTACGAGCAGTACTTC. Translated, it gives CASSEQGLPYEQYF.

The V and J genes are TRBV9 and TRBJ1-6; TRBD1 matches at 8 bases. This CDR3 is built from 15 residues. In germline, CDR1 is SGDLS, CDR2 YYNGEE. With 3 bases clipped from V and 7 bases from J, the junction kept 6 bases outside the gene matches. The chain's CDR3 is CASSDRQGRNSPLHF. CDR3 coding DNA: TGTGCCAGCAGCGACAGACAGGGGAGGAATTCACCCCTCCACTTT.

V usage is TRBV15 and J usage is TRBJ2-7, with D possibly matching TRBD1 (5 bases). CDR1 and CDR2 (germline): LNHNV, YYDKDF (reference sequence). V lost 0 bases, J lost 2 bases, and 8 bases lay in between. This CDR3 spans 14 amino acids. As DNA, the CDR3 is TGTGCCACCAGCAGAGATAGGGGTCCCTACGAGCAGTACTTC. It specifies CATSRDRGPYEQYF.

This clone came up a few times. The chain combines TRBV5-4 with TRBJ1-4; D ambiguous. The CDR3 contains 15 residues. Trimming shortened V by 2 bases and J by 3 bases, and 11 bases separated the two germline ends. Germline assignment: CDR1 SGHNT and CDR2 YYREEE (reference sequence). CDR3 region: CASSLSGGANEKLFF. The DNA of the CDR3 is TGTGCCAGCAGCTTATCCGGTGGGGCTAATGAAAAACTGTTTTTT. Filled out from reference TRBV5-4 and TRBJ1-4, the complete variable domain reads ETGVTQSPTHLIKTRGQQVTLRCSSQSGHNTVSWYQQALGQGPQFIFQYYREEENGRGNFPPRFSGLQFPNYSSELNVNALELDDSALYLCASSLSGGANEKLFFGSGTQLSVL.